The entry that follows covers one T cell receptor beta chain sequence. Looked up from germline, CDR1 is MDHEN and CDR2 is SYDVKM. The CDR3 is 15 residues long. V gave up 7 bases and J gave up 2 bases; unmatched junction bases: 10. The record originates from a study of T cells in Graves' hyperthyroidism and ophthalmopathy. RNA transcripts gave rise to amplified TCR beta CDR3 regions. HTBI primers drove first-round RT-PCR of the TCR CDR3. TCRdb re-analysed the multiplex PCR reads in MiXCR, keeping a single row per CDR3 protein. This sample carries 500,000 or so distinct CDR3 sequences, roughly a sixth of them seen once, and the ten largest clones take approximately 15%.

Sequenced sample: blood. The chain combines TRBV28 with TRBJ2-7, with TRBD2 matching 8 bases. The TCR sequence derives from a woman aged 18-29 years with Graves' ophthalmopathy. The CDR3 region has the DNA TGTGCCAGCACCACACCGGCCGGGAGGGCCTACGAGCAGTACTTC. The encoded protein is CASTTPAGRAYEQYF. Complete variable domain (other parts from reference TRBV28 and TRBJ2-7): DVKVTQSSRYLVKRTGEKVFLECVQDMDHENMFWYRQDPGLGLRLIYFSYDVKMKEKGDIPEGYSVSREKKERFSLILESASTNQTSMYLCASTTPAGRAYEQYFGPGTRLTVT.